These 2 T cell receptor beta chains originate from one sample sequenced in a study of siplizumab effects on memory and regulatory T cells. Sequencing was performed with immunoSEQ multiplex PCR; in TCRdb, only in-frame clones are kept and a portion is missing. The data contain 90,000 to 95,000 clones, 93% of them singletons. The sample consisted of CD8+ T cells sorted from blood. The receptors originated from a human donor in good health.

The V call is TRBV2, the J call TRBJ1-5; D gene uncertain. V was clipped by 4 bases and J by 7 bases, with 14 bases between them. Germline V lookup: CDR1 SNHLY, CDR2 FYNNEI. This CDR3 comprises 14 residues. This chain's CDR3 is CASSGSDLLQPQHF. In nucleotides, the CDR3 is TGTGCCAGCAGTGGGTCAGATCTCCTCCAGCCCCAGCATTTT. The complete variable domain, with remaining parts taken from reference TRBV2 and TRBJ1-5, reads EPEVTQTPSHQVTQMGQEVILRCVPISNHLYFYWYRQILGQKVEFLVSFYNNEISEKSEIFDDQFSVERPDGSNFTLKIRSTKLEDSAMYFCASSGSDLLQPQHFGDGTRLSIL.

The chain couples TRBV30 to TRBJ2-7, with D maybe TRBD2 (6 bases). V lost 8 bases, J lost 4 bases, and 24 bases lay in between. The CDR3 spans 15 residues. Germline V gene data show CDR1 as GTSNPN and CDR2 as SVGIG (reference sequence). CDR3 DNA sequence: TGTGCCCGGAATGACGCTAGCGCGGGACCGTACGAGCAGTACTTC. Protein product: CARNDASAGPYEQYF.